This T cell receptor beta chain was captured in a study of neurological immune-mediated disorders. Germline V gives CDR1 SEHNR, CDR2 FQNEAQ (reference sequence). After removal of 5 bases from V and 4 bases from J, the junction contained 4 bases not matched to a gene. The CDR3 is made up of 15 amino acids. This clonotype was picked up many times. Time point described: technical triplicate 1. Using its own MiXCR run on the 5' RACE reads, TCRdb lists one record per CDR3 protein. The sample has approximately 23,000 distinct CDR3 sequences, approximately 13% seen once; the top ten hold around 5%. The origin of this receptor is a female donor with HTLV-1-associated myelopathy (HAM/TSP). Sequenced sample: CD4+ T cells from blood. The chain couples TRBV7-9 to TRBJ2-5, with 13 bases lining up with TRBD2. CDR3 bases: TGTGCCAGCAGCAGAACTAGCGGGGGGGTAGAGACCCAGTACTTC. Protein product: CASSRTSGGVETQYF.